This record looks at one T cell receptor (beta chain) sequence and its context. These data originate in a study of blood T cell repertoires in COVID-19. Study as a whole: Donors in the United States, Italy and Spain gave samples during acute or convalescent COVID-19. PBMCs, B-cell-depleted T cells, or T cells were the source of the cDNA or gDNA that made up the material.

CDR3 length: 14 amino acids. CDR1 SGHTA and CDR2 FQGNSA come from the germline V gene. Trimming removed 7 bases at V and 8 bases at J, with 18 bases between. Per the original data handling: Amplified reference gene primers provided the basis for estimating nucleated cell counts. Produced via immunoSEQ multiplex PCR; TCRdb's table is partial and in-frame only. V and J calls and clone size are those listed in that table; D and trimming were worked out from the DNA. There are 90,000 to 120,000 clones in the sample; 85% to 95% occur only once, and 1% to 1.5% lies in the top ten. The sequenced sample consisted of peripheral blood. This TCR derives from a woman aged 30 to 39 with acute or convalescent COVID-19. The chain joins TRBV7-2 to TRBJ1-5; D remains unclear. CDR3 loop: CASNTGGPYEPQHF. CDR3 DNA: TGTGCCAGCAACACCGGCGGTCCGTACGAGCCCCAGCATTTT. Complete variable domain (other parts from reference TRBV7-2 and TRBJ1-5): GAGVSQSPSNKVTEKGKDVELRCDPISGHTALYWYRQSLGQGLEFLIYFQGNSAPDKSGLPSDRFSAERTGGSVSTLTIQRTQQEDSAVYLCASNTGGPYEPQHFGDGTRLSIL.